The 9 T cell receptor beta chains presented below share a single source sample, sequenced in a study of blood T cell repertoires in COVID-19. The assay was immunoSEQ multiplex PCR, and TCRdb's table has in-frame clones only and misses some. This sample has some 83,000 clones, with 55% to 75% found just once. Sample: peripheral blood. The receptors shown here come from a woman aged 80 or older with acute or convalescent COVID-19.

V usage is TRBV5-5 and J usage is TRBJ2-3, with D unclear. The CDR3 consists of 15 residues. Per the germline V gene, CDR1 is SGHKS and CDR2 is YYEKEE (reference sequence). V was clipped by 4 bases and J by 6 bases, with 18 bases between them. The DNA of the CDR3 is TGTGCCAGCAGCCCACTCCATAAACCAGGCGATACGCAGTATTTT. Translating gives CASSPLHKPGDTQYF.

The V gene is TRBV6-5, the J gene TRBJ2-7; tentatively, D is TRBD1 (7 bases). The CDR3 covers 14 residues. The V gene lost 8 bases and the J gene lost 6 bases, with 20 bases spanning the gap. Germline CDR1 is MNHEY and CDR2 is SVGAGI. Here the CDR3 reads CASHIEAGGTEQYF. For the CDR3, the DNA is TGTGCCAGCCATATTGAGGCAGGGGGGACCGAGCAGTACTTC.

The CDR3 DNA is TGTGCCAGTAGGACTGGACAACAAGAGACCCAGTACTTC. Protein sequence: CASRTGQQETQYF. The chain is built from TRBV19 and TRBJ2-5; D possibly corresponds to TRBD1 (5 bases). The CDR3 is 13 residues long. CDR1 and CDR2 from the germline V gene are LNHDA and SQIVND (reference sequence). Trimming removed 6 bases from V and 2 bases from J, with 10 bases in between.

Points on this clone: Likely a read error: the CDR3 ends without its conserved phenylalanine or tryptophan. The DNA is omitted, as the CDR3 cannot be located on it reliably, and the CDR3 follows TCRdb's listing. CDR3: CATSRADRD. This chain links TRBV15 with TRBJ1-4; the table's D call, TRBD1, has no DNA check behind it. A total of 9 residues make up the CDR3, ends included. CDR1 is LNHNV, CDR2 YYDKDF, per germline (reference sequence).

The rearrangement joins TRBV5-1 to TRBJ1-1; D may be TRBD1 (5 bases). Germline V gene data show CDR1 as SGHRS and CDR2 as YFSETQ. The CDR3 covers 13 residues. V lost 1 base, J lost 3 bases, and 7 bases lay in between. The CDR3: CASSLKQDTEAFF. The CDR3 coding sequence is TGCGCCAGCAGCTTGAAACAGGACACTGAAGCTTTCTTT. The whole variable domain, filled in from reference TRBV5-1 and TRBJ1-1, reads KAGVTQTPRYLIKTRGQQVTLSCSPISGHRSVSWYQQTPGQGLQFLFEYFSETQRNKGNFPGRFSGRQFSNSRSEMNVSTLELGDSALYLCASSLKQDTEAFFGQGTRLTVV.

Ten or more counts support this clone. The rearrangement uses TRBV12-3 or TRBV12-4 and TRBJ1-1; D not certain. The V gene lost 6 bases and the J gene lost 4 bases, with 12 bases spanning the gap. The CDR3 totals 13 residues. The DNA of the CDR3 is TGTGCCAGCAGCCGCGCCTCGGGCACTGAAGCTTTCTTT. This encodes CASSRASGTEAFF.

This clone was counted only a few times. This chain joins TRBV5-6 and TRBJ2-7; 9 nucleotides agree with TRBD1. Germline V gene sequence: CDR1 SGHDT, CDR2 YYEEEE. With 4 bases clipped from V and 5 bases from J, the junction kept 10 bases outside the gene matches. The CDR3 has 15 residues. In DNA, the CDR3 is TGTGCCAGCAGCCTAATCGGGACAGGGAAGGACGAGCAGTACTTC. The encoded protein is CASSLIGTGKDEQYF.

This clone was seen at least ten times. The CDR3 spells CASGSRGALYGYTF. For the CDR3, the DNA is TGTGCCAGTGGGTCCAGGGGGGCCCTCTATGGCTACACCTTC. The genes are TRBV19 and TRBJ1-2; 7 bases map to TRBD1. J was trimmed by 4 bases and V by 8 bases; bases with no gene match: 10. Germline V gene sequence: CDR1 LNHDA, CDR2 SQIVND (reference sequence). The CDR3 spans 14 residues.

CDR3 DNA: TGTGCCAGCGGCTGGAGGAGCACAGATACGCAGTATTTT. Translating it yields CASGWRSTDTQYF. The chain combines TRBV6-5 with TRBJ2-3; a possible D gene is TRBD2 (5 bases). There are 13 residues in the CDR3. Trimming left V 8 bases short and J 0 bases short, with 9 bases between. Germline V gene data show CDR1 as MNHEY and CDR2 as SVGAGI.